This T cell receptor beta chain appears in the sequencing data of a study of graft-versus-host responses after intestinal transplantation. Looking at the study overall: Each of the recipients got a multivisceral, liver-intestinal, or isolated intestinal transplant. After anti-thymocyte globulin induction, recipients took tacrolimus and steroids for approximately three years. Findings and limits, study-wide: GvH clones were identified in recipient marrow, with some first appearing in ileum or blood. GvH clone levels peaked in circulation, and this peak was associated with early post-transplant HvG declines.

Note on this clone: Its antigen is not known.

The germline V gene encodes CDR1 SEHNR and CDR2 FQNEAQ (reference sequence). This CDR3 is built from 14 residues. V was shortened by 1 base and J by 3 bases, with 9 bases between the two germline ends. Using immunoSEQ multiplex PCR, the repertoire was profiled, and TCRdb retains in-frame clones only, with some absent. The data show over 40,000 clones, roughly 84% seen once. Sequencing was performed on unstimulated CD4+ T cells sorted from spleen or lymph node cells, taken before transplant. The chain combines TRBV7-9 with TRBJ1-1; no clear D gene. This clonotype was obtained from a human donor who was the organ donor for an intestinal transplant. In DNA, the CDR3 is TGTGCCAGCAGCTTAGATATCCTGGACACTGAAGCTTTCTTT. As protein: CASSLDILDTEAFF.